The T cell receptor beta chain described here comes from a study of cytomegalovirus exposure and HLA in healthy donors. General study findings and limits: Earlier analysis looked at TCR beta V segments, and most were productive about 90% or about 30% of the time.

The V end lost 8 bases, the J end lost 5 bases, and 15 bases lay between the germline ends. The germline V gene has CDR1 MGHDK and CDR2 SYGVNS. CDR3 length equals 13 residues. Turning to this clone: Its antigen is not identified.

It was with 60 Vbeta and 13 Jbeta primers that the PCR ran. Measured with immunoSEQ multiplex PCR; TCRdb has only the in-frame clones, and not every one. The table shows hundreds of thousands of clones, with around nine tenths occurring only once. Material: PBMCs. V is TRBV25-1 and J is TRBJ2-5, with D possibly being TRBD2 (5 bases). The receptor comes from a woman aged 18-30 years in good health and CMV-seronegative. This CDR3 reads CASDGLPTETQYF. CDR3 nucleotide sequence: TGTGCCAGCGACGGACTTCCGACGGAGACCCAGTACTTC.